This TCR beta chain appears in the sequencing data of a study of blood T cells in healthy people across ages (dated by TCRdb to the mid-2010s). With respect to the entire study: In model experiments, template switching captured about one uniquely barcoded TCR beta cDNA molecule for every two T cells. To avoid experimental bias, donors of different ages were distributed randomly across sequencing lanes. Using the same blood draw, the study looked at two additional independent replicas of 1 million unique cDNA reads for two donors, one aged 18 to 30 and the other aged 80 or older. Using deep sequencing normalized with unique cDNA molecular identifiers, the study measured how TCR beta repertoire diversity changes with age. The donors were split into four age groups: young (average around 17 years), middle-aged (39), aged (more than 60) and long-lived (approximately 80). The study at large found these results: Bulk unsorted PBMC profiling prevented conclusive comparison of naive and antigen-experienced compartments. Observed TCR beta diversity per million T cells fell roughly linearly with age, and a significant reduction was already apparent by age approximately 40. Estimates of total diversity from one million sequenced T cells were regarded as lower bounds and underestimates. The long-lived group showed more naive CD4+ T cells, fewer expanded clones and increased TCR diversity than the aged group, suggesting age selection. Observed TCR beta diversity correlated strongly with the percentage of naive T cells measured by flow cytometry. Because donor CMV infection status was unknown, age-related changes in expanded clonotypes were potentially confounded.

Of note for this clonotype: The antigen it recognizes is unknown. A junction boundary mismatches the germline segment, possibly from a read error.

CDR1 and CDR2, looked up from the germline V gene (reference sequence), are MNHEY and SMNVEV. Including the terminal cysteine and phenylalanine, the CDR3 comprises 15 residues. Only the CDR3 part of the read is kept: 45 bases, read in frame from the first base. The donors were roughly 38 Caucasian individuals from Russia, aged about 6 to 95 years, who were systemically healthy. Each donor gave ten milliliters of peripheral blood, drawn into EDTA-treated Vacutainer tubes. PBMCs were isolated by Ficoll-Paque density-gradient centrifugation, with at least 6 million obtained per sample. Total RNA, at least 6 micrograms per sample, was extracted from PBMCs with Trizol reagent. Naive CD45RAhigh/CD27high T cell percentages were measured by flow cytometry on a PBMC aliquot from every donor. Library prep was done by 5' RACE. Sequencing took place on an Illumina HiSeq 2500. The second PCR ran for about 6 to 12 cycles and used a J-beta primer mix along with a sample-barcoded 5' primer. Each TCR beta cDNA molecule received a unique molecular identifier from a template-switch 5' adaptor carrying 12 random nucleotides. Each sample yielded at least 3 million CDR3-containing paired-end reads. First-strand cDNA synthesis was performed from all RNA using the Mint cDNA synthesis kit, with priming by a TRBC-specific oligonucleotide. Following uracil-DNA glycosylase treatment, a first 18-cycle PCR with universal primers M1SS and BC2_uni_R was performed on all cDNA. Concerning the study's data processing: For normalization, 1 million high-quality reads, each with a distinct molecular identifier, were randomly selected from each sample. Instead of being binned into consensus sequences, reads that shared molecular identifiers were thrown out. CDR3 identification, clonotype clustering and error correction used MiTCR with a Q25 quality threshold and the strictest error-elimination algorithm. A nonparametric unseen species model with Euler transformation was used to estimate a lower bound on total TCR beta diversity. The public reads were quality trimmed at Q25 with fastp and then assembled into clones with MiXCR by TCRdb, keeping productive beta chains. Under each unique CDR3 protein, matching rows form one entry showing the most common genes and DNA. TCRdb, not the authors, supplied the V and J calls. The sample has 1.5 million to 1.8 million distinct CDR3 sequences on record, approximately 42% of them singletons. About 4% of the sample goes to the ten largest clones.

This clonotype originated in a woman aged 18 to 35 in good health. Sequences were obtained from blood. This receptor chain uses TRBV27 and TRBJ2-1; 9 central bases correspond to TRBD2. The nucleotide sequence reads as follows: TGTGCCAGCAGTTTGTGGACTAGCGCCTATAATGAGCAGTTCTTC. Translated, it reads CASSLWTSAYNEQFF.